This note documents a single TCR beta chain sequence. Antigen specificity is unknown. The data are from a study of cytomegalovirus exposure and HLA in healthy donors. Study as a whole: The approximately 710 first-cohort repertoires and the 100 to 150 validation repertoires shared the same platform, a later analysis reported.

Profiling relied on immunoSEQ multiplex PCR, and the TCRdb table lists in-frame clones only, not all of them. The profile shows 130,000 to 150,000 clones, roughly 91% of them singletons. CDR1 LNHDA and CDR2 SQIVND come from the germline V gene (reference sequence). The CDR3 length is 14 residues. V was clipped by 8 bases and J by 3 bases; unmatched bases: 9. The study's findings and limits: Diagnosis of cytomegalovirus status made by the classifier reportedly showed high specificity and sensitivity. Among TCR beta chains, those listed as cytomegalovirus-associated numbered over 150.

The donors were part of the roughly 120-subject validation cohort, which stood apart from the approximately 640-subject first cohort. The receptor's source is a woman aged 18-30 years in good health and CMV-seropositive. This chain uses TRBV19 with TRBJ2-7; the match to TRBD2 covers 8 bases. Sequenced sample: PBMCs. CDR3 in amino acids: CASGSGGAFYEQYF. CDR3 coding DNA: TGTGCCAGTGGGTCGGGGGGGGCATTCTACGAGCAGTACTTC. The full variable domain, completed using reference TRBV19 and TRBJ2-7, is DGGITQSPKYLFRKEGQNVTLSCEQNLNHDAMYWYRQDPGQGLRLIYYSQIVNDFQKGDIAEGYSVSREKKESFPLTVTSAQKNPTAFYLCASGSGGAFYEQYFGPGTRLTVT.